The present T cell receptor (beta chain) was sequenced within a study of blood T cell repertoires in COVID-19. In the original processing: Amplification of reference gene primers provided the estimated nucleated cell counts. Data came from immunoSEQ multiplex PCR; TCRdb stores just in-frame clones and leaves some out. The D gene and trimming were derived from the DNA, and the V and J assignments and clone size from that table. The table includes about 10,000 clones, roughly nine tenths detected once. The V and J ends lost 7 bases and 0 bases, in that order; junction bases with no gene match: 2. The CDR3 is made up of 14 amino acids. Germline values: CDR1 WSHSY, CDR2 SAAADI.

Material for sequencing was peripheral blood. The V call is TRBV10-2, the J call TRBJ2-2; TRBD1 agrees at 7 bases. This receptor was identified in a human donor in a cohort sampled during active COVID-19. The CDR3 protein is CASIGQANTGELFF. The CDR3 DNA is TGCGCCAGCATTGGACAGGCGAACACCGGGGAGCTGTTTTTT.